This T cell receptor (beta chain) was identified in a study of T cells after yellow fever vaccination (dated by TCRdb to between 2018 and 2020). Broadly, across the study: The SMART-Seq v4 Ultra Low Input RNA kit was used to prepare libraries from fractions with low cell numbers. Blood was collected at multiple timepoints before and after primary and secondary immunization, and bulk PBMC replicates and cell subsets were isolated. The cohort comprised two healthy male donors, one aged 18 to 30 and one aged 30 to 40 years. To track T-cell clones before and after primary and booster YFV17D yellow fever vaccination, bulk TCR alpha and beta repertoires were sequenced longitudinally. Study-level results and caveats: Because the study included only a couple of donors, the extent to which the findings can be generalized is limited. Computational filtering was required because FACS-sorted repertoires could contain abundant contaminating clonotypes from the bulk population. After the booster, most of the clones that had expanded following primary vaccination were detected again (almost 98% of CD4 and around 90% of CD8), which suggests that memory was broadly maintained. The secondary T-cell response was weaker than the primary response but faster, peaking on day 5 instead of day 15. A small share of clonotypes was detected in both CD4 and CD8 compartments, with the overlap likely arising from convergent recombination.

This clonotype appeared many times. Its antigen is still unknown. No much larger clone exists at a distance of one base, and base qualities are not known. Synthesis of TCR cDNA relied on 5'RACE template switching, a step that introduced a universal primer site along with unique molecular identifiers. Priming of cDNA synthesis was performed from both the TCR alpha and TCR beta constant segments. Library amplification involved two PCR steps, and the second step added sample barcodes and sequencing adapters. Sequencing of libraries was performed on Illumina HiSeq 2500 (2x100 bp) or NovaSeq (2x150 bp). The original methods were these. Reads were demultiplexed and collapsed into UMI consensus sequences with MIGEC, and V(D)J alignment was performed with MiXCR. Vaccine-responding clonotypes were defined with edgeR using replicate PBMC samples, requiring FDR below 0.01 and a log2 fold change above 5 up to day 15. CD4 or CD8 identity was assigned to each bulk clonotype according to whether the clonotype was present at higher abundance in the sequenced CD4 repertoire or the sequenced CD8 repertoire. Using fastp trimming at Q25 and MiXCR clonotype assembly, TCRdb reanalyzed the public sequencing data and kept in-frame beta chains. Here each entry gathers all rows of one CDR3 protein and keeps the most common genes and DNA. Here the V and J calls rest on TCRdb's processing, not on the authors' analysis. Here the sample has approximately 120,000 distinct CDR3 sequences; 7.4% occur a single time. The ten largest clones take up around 2.7% of the sample.

The treatment or condition label, read with the paper, signifies: live attenuated yellow fever vaccine strain. A standard Ficoll-Paque protocol was used to isolate PBMCs from peripheral blood. Dynabeads CD4 and CD8 positive selection kits were used to isolate CD4 and CD8 T-cell fractions. TriZol was used to extract RNA from bulk PBMCs, from CD4 and CD8 fractions, and from dextramer-positive and dextramer-negative fractions. The trim is 6 bases for V and 8 bases for J, with a gap of 17 bases between the germline ends. Including the terminal cysteine and phenylalanine, the CDR3 comprises 14 residues. CDR3 DNA only is kept here, 42 bases in frame from base 1.

Sequencing used CD4+ T cells sorted from PBMCs, obtained 10 to 11 days after the first yellow fever vaccination. This chain is built from TRBV12-3 or TRBV12-4 and TRBJ1-5; D gene: possibly TRBD1, on 6 matching bases. This receptor was identified in a young man who received the YFV17D yellow fever vaccine. The CDR3 region has the sequence CASSQQGGLEPQHF. The bases are TGTGCCAGCAGCCAACAGGGAGGTCTGGAGCCCCAGCATTTT.